The rows below give T cell receptor beta chains drawn from one sample of a study of T cells after yellow fever vaccination. One entry per CDR3 protein, called by TCRdb with MiXCR from the 5' RACE reads. The table lists about 74,000 distinct CDR3 sequences, 7.1% of them singletons. The starting material was CD8+ T cells sorted from PBMCs, obtained 5 days after the first yellow fever vaccination. The source is a man younger than 30 who received the YFV17D yellow fever vaccine. CDR3s leave out the opening cysteine and the closing phenylalanine or tryptophan. Fields, in order: V gene, J gene, CDR3 protein.

V gene: TRBV12-3/TRBV12-4; J gene: TRBJ2-3; CDR3 protein: SSTAGDKSTDTQY
V gene: TRBV7-6; J gene: TRBJ2-7; CDR3 protein: ASSPAPRTGDYEQY
V gene: TRBV12-2; J gene: TRBJ2-5; CDR3 protein: ASRGGTSGKETQY
V gene: TRBV6-2/TRBV6-3; J gene: TRBJ1-2; CDR3 protein: ASSGQSFTYGYT
V gene: TRBV3-1; J gene: TRBJ2-5; CDR3 protein: ASSQVVIAVSQETQY
V gene: TRBV4-3; J gene: TRBJ2-7; CDR3 protein: ASSQDRGPYEQY
V gene: TRBV9; J gene: TRBJ2-7; CDR3 protein: ASSVGDSGFYEQY
V gene: TRBV4-1; J gene: TRBJ1-6; CDR3 protein: ASSQDVNSPLH
V gene: TRBV20-1; J gene: TRBJ2-3; CDR3 protein: SAVTDRVHF
V gene: TRBV7-9; J gene: TRBJ2-7; CDR3 protein: ASSLGAGAEQY
V gene: TRBV20-1; J gene: TRBJ2-5; CDR3 protein: SAPRDRGEETQY
V gene: TRBV6-5; J gene: TRBJ1-1; CDR3 protein: ASSYRGPNTEAF
V gene: TRBV13; J gene: TRBJ2-4; CDR3 protein: ASSPGTGGGKNIQY
V gene: TRBV5-1; J gene: TRBJ1-2; CDR3 protein: ASSLQGRDGYT
V gene: TRBV15; J gene: TRBJ2-1; CDR3 protein: ATRRRGIEQF
V gene: TRBV27; J gene: TRBJ1-1; CDR3 protein: ASSFFAGNTEAF
V gene: TRBV4-1; J gene: TRBJ1-2; CDR3 protein: ASSQDPGGTNYGYT
V gene: TRBV10-3; J gene: TRBJ2-3; CDR3 protein: AIASWRGGTDTQY
V gene: TRBV11-2; J gene: TRBJ2-7; CDR3 protein: ASSLGTSYEQY
V gene: TRBV6-1; J gene: TRBJ2-1; CDR3 protein: ASSKLAGGPNEQF
V gene: TRBV10-2; J gene: TRBJ2-7; CDR3 protein: ASSESRYEQY
V gene: TRBV4-2; J gene: TRBJ2-1; CDR3 protein: ASSQVGAGTHEQF
V gene: TRBV7-6; J gene: TRBJ2-2; CDR3 protein: ASSWGVKTGELF
V gene: TRBV5-1; J gene: TRBJ1-4; CDR3 protein: ASSLVGRRSEKLF
V gene: TRBV4-1; J gene: TRBJ1-5; CDR3 protein: ASSHYLGQDNQPQH
V gene: TRBV14; J gene: TRBJ2-5; CDR3 protein: ASSQEFRGREETQY
V gene: TRBV19; J gene: TRBJ2-7; CDR3 protein: ASSISGGPSEQY
V gene: TRBV4-2; J gene: TRBJ2-5; CDR3 protein: ASSQGGAWEETQY
V gene: TRBV10-3; J gene: TRBJ2-7; CDR3 protein: AISEEHKQY
V gene: TRBV4-2; J gene: TRBJ2-2; CDR3 protein: ASSQEEGLAANTGELF
V gene: TRBV9; J gene: TRBJ2-5; CDR3 protein: ASSVEGRRTQETQY
V gene: TRBV12-3/TRBV12-4; J gene: TRBJ1-2; CDR3 protein: ASSHRGPVIGYT
V gene: TRBV5-4; J gene: TRBJ2-1; CDR3 protein: ASSLEGWNEQF
V gene: TRBV12-3/TRBV12-4; J gene: TRBJ2-2; CDR3 protein: ASRTGGWELF
V gene: TRBV3-1; J gene: TRBJ2-2; CDR3 protein: DSSQVSGTGRSSGELF
V gene: TRBV7-2; J gene: TRBJ2-3; CDR3 protein: ASSSIAGGSSTDTQY
V gene: TRBV4-3; J gene: TRBJ2-3; CDR3 protein: ASSQEGGRKDTDTQY
V gene: TRBV10-3; J gene: TRBJ2-1; CDR3 protein: AISGTGNNEQF
V gene: TRBV4-1; J gene: TRBJ1-6; CDR3 protein: ASSQGGQYNSPLH
V gene: TRBV27; J gene: TRBJ1-6; CDR3 protein: ASSLPFLGGNSPLH
V gene: TRBV27; J gene: TRBJ1-5; CDR3 protein: ASSAGNQPQH
V gene: TRBV4-1; J gene: TRBJ1-6; CDR3 protein: ASSQVNREGNVWPPLH
V gene: TRBV29-1; J gene: TRBJ2-1; CDR3 protein: SVGQAAREVEQF
V gene: TRBV27; J gene: TRBJ2-7; CDR3 protein: ASSPRYLLISEQY
V gene: TRBV20-1; J gene: TRBJ1-1; CDR3 protein: SADPGGTGSGTEAF
V gene: TRBV9; J gene: TRBJ2-3; CDR3 protein: ASSAEDTYTDTQY
V gene: TRBV20-1; J gene: TRBJ2-3; CDR3 protein: SADGGSGGASDTQY
V gene: TRBV11-2; J gene: TRBJ2-3; CDR3 protein: ASSEGTSGGDTQY
V gene: TRBV7-9; J gene: TRBJ2-7; CDR3 protein: ASSHRGLYEQY
V gene: TRBV27; J gene: TRBJ2-1; CDR3 protein: ASSSTGSYNEQF
V gene: TRBV19; J gene: TRBJ2-4; CDR3 protein: ASSSGPGIQY